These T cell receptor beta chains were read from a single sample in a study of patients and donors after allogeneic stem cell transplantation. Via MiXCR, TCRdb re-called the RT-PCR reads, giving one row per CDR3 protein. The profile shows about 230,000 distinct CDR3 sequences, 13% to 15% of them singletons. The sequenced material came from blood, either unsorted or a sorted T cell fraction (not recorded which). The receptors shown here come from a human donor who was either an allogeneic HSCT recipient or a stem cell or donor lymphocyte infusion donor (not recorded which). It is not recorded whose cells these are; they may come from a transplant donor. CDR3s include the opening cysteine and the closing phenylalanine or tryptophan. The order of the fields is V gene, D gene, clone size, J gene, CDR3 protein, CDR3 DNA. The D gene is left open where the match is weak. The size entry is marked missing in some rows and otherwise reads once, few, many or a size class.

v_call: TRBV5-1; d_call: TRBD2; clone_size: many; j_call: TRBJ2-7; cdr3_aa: CASSLVLGGSPYEQYF; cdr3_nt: TGCGCCAGCAGCTTGGTTTTAGGCGGGAGTCCCTACGAGCAGTACTTC
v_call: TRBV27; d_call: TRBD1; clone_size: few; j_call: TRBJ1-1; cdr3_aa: CASSFWGQLGIVFF; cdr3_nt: TGTGCCAGCAGTTTCTGGGGACAGCTAGGAATCGTTTTCTTT
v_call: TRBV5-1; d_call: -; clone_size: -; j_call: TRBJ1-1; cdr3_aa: CASSLGAGVANTEAFF; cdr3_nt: TGCGCCAGCAGCTTGGGCGCAGGGGTCGCGAACACTGAAGCTTTCTTT
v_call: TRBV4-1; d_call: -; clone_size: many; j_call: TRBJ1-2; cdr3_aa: CASHNWGQGYTF; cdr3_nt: TGCGCCAGTCATAACTGGGGGCAAGGCTACACCTTC
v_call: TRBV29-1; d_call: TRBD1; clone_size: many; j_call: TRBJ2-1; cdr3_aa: CSATGQVSYNEQFF; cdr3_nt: TGCAGCGCTACCGGACAGGTCTCCTACAATGAGCAGTTCTTC
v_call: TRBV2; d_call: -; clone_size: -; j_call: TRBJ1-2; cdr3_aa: CASRAGQNYGYTF; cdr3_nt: TGTGCCAGCAGGGCCGGGCAAAACTATGGCTACACCTTC
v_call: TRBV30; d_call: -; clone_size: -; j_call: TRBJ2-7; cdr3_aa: CAWSLGLGLEQYF; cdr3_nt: TGTGCCTGGAGTCTAGGCCTTGGGCTCGAGCAGTACTTC
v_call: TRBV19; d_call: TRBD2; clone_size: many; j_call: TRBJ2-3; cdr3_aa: CASSWASGADTQYF; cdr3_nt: TGTGCCAGTAGTTGGGCTAGCGGGGCAGATACGCAGTATTTT
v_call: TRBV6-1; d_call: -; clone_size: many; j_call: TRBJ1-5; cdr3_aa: CASSPGWMGNQPQHF; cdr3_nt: TGTGCCAGCAGTCCTGGGTGGATGGGGAATCAGCCCCAGCATTTT
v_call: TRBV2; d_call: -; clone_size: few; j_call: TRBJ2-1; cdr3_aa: CASRSKEQFF; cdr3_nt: TGTGCCAGCAGGTCGAAGGAGCAGTTCTTC
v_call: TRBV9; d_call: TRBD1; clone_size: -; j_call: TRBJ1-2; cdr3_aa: CASSVAGQEANYGYTF; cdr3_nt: TGTGCCAGCAGCGTTGCTGGACAGGAAGCTAACTATGGCTACACCTTC
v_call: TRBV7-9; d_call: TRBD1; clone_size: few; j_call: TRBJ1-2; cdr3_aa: CASSSTGTGYNYGYTF; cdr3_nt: TGTGCCAGCAGCTCCACCGGGACAGGGTACAACTATGGCTACACCTTC
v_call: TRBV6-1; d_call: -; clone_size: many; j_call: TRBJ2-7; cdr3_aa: CATMAGVRYEQYF; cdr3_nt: TGTGCCACTATGGCCGGGGTCCGCTACGAGCAGTACTTC
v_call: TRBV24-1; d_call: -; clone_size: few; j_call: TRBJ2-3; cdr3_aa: CAINKGSGDTQYF; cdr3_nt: TGTGCCATCAACAAGGGCAGCGGAGATACGCAGTATTTT
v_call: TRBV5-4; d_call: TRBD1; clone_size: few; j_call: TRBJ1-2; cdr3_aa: CASSLTGGGGYTF; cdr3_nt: TGTGCCAGCAGCTTAACAGGGGGCGGTGGCTACACCTTC
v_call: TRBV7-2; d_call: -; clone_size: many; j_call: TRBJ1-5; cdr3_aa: CASSLGTFQPQHF; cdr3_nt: TGTGCCAGCAGCTTAGGGACATTTCAGCCCCAGCATTTT
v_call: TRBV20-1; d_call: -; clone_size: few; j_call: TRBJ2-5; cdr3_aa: CSASSPGTGETQYF; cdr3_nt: TGCAGTGCTTCAAGCCCCGGGACCGGAGAGACCCAGTACTTC
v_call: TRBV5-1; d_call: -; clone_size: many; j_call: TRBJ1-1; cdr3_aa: CASSLSGVEAFF; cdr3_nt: TGCGCCAGCAGCCTCTCCGGAGTTGAAGCTTTCTTT
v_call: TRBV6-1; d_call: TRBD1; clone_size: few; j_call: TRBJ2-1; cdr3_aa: CASRGNRGSAYNEQFF; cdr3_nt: TGTGCCAGCAGAGGAAACAGGGGATCGGCCTACAATGAGCAGTTCTTC
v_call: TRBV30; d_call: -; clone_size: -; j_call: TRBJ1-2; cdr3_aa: CAWSDRTPYGYTF; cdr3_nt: TGTGCCTGGAGTGATCGGACCCCCTATGGCTACACCTTC
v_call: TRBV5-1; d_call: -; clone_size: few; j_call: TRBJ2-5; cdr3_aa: CASSPTLNQETQYF; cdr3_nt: TGCGCCAGCAGCCCAACATTAAACCAAGAGACCCAGTACTTC
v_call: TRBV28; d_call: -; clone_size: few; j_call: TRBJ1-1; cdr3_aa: CASSNARAAFF; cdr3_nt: TGTGCCAGCAGCAACGCGCGGGCAGCTTTCTTT